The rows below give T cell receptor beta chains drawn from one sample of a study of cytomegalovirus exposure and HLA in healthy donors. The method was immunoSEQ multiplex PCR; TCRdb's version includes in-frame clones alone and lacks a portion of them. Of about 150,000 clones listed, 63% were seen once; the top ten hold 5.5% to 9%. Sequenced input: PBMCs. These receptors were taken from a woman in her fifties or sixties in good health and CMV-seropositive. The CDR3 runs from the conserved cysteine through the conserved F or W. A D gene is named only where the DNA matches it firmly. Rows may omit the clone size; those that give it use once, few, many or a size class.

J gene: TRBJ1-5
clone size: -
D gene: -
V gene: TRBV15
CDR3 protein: CATSRDPGLQPQHF
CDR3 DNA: TGTGCCACCAGCAGAGATCCAGGCCTTCAGCCCCAGCATTTT

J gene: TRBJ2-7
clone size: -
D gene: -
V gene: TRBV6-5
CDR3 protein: CASSYSGGGSEQYF
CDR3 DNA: TGTGCCAGCAGTTACTCAGGAGGGGGCAGTGAGCAGTACTTC

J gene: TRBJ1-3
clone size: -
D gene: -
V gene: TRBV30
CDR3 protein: CAWSVLSPSSGNTIYF
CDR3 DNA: TGTGCCTGGAGTGTACTTAGTCCGTCCTCTGGAAACACCATATATTTT

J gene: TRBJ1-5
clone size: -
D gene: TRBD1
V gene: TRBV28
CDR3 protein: CASSLDRGRRQPQHF
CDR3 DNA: TGTGCCAGCAGTTTAGACAGGGGGCGCAGACAGCCCCAGCATTTT

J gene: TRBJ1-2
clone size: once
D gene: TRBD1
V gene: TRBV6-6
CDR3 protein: CASSSGQGAILGYTF
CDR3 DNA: TGTGCCAGCAGTTCCGGACAGGGGGCTATTCTTGGCTACACCTTC

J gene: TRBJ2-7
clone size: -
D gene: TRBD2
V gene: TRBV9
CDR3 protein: CASSGEGLAGGVEQYF
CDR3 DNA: TGTGCCAGCAGCGGAGAGGGACTAGCGGGAGGGGTCGAGCAGTACTTC

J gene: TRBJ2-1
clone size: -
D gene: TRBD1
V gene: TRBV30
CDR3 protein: CAWSVEGASYNEQFF
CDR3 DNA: TGTGCCTGGAGTGTAGAGGGGGCGTCCTACAATGAGCAGTTCTTC

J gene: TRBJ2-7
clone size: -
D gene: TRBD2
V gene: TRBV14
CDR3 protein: CASSQALLAGVSKQYF
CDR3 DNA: TGTGCCAGCAGCCAAGCCTTACTAGCGGGAGTTAGCAAGCAGTACTTC

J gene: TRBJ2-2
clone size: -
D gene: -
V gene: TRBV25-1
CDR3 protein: CASSDTGRANTGELFF
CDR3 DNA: TGTGCCAGCAGTGACACAGGTCGCGCGAACACCGGGGAGCTGTTTTTT

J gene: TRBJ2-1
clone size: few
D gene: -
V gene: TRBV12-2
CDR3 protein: CASPLGNSGTGWGLPNYNEQFF
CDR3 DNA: TGTGCAAGTCCCTTGGGAAATAGCGGGACAGGGTGGGGACTCCCCAATTACAATGAGCAGTTCTTC

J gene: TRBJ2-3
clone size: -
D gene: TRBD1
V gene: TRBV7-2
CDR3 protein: CASSWDREHTQYF
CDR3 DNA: TGTGCCAGCAGTTGGGACAGGGAGCATACGCAGTATTTT

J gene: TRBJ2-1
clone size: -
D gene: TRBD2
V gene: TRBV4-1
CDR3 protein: CASSQDWLAGGYNEQFF
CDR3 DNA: TGCGCCAGCAGCCAAGATTGGCTAGCGGGGGGCTACAATGAGCAGTTCTTC

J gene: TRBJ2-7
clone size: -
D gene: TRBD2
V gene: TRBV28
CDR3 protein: CASRRTSPIF
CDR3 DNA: TGTGCCAGCAGGAGGACTAGCCCGATTTTC

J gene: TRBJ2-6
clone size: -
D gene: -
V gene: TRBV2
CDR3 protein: CASSEGSSGANVLTF
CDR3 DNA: TGTGCCAGCAGTGAAGGCAGCTCTGGGGCCAACGTCCTGACTTTC

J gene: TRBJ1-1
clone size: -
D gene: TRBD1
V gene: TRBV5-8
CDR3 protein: CASSLQGPNTEAFF
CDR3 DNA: TGTGCCAGCAGCTTACAGGGGCCCAACACTGAAGCTTTCTTT

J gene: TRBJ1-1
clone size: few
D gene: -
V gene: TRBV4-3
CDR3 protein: CASSQATGHTEAFF
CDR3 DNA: TGCGCCAGCAGCCAAGCTACAGGACACACTGAAGCTTTCTTT

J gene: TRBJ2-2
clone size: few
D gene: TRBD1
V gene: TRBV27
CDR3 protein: CASSFRDRAGTGELFF
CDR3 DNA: TGTGCCAGCAGTTTCCGCGACAGGGCTGGGACCGGGGAGCTGTTTTTT

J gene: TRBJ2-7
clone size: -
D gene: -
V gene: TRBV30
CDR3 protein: CAWSVDRAYEQYF
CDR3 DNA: TGTGCCTGGAGTGTAGACAGAGCCTACGAGCAGTACTTC

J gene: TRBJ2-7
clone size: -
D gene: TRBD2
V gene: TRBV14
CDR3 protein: CASSQGLAGGLSSYEQYF
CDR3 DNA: TGTGCCAGCAGCCAGGGACTAGCGGGAGGTTTAAGCTCCTACGAGCAGTACTTC

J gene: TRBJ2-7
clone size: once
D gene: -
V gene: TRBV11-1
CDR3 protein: CASSLGQRERKYF
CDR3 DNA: TGTGCCAGCAGCTTAGGGCAGAGGGAGAGAAAGTACTTC

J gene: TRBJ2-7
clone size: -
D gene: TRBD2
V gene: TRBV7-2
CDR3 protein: CASSEGLANNYEQYF
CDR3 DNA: TGTGCCAGCAGCGAGGGACTAGCGAACAACTACGAGCAGTACTTC

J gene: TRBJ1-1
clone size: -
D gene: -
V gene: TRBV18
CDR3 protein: CASSPAAANTEAFF
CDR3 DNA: TGTGCCAGCTCACCAGCGGCAGCGAACACTGAAGCTTTCTTT

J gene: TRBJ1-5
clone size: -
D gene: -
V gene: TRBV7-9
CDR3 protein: CASSLELGTEYQPQHF
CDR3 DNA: TGTGCCAGCAGCTTAGAGCTGGGGACTGAATATCAGCCCCAGCATTTT

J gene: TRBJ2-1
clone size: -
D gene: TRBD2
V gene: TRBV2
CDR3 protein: CASSDLAGGPSREQFF
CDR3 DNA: TGTGCCAGCAGTGATCTAGCGGGAGGGCCTTCGAGAGAGCAGTTCTTC

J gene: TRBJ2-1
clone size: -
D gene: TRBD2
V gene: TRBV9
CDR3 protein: CASSTALAGGSNEQFF
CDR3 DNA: TGTGCCAGCAGCACGGCACTAGCGGGAGGGTCAAATGAGCAGTTCTTC

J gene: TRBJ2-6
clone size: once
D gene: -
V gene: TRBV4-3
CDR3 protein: CASSQDSTGANVLTF
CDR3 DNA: TGCGCCAGCAGCCAAGATAGTACTGGGGCCAACGTCCTGACTTTC

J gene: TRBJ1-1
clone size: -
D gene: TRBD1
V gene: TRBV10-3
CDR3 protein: CATMPGGLRTEAFF
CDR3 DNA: TGTGCCACTATGCCAGGGGGCTTGCGGACTGAAGCTTTCTTT

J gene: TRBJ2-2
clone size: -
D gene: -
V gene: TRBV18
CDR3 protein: CASSPSGNTGELFF
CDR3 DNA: TGTGCCAGCTCACCAAGCGGAAACACCGGGGAGCTGTTTTTT

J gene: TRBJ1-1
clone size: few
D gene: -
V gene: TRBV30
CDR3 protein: CAWSEGLGVAFF
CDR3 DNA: TGTGCCTGGAGTGAGGGGTTGGGCGTAGCTTTCTTT

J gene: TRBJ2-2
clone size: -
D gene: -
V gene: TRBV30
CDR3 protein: CAWSVLTGTGELFF
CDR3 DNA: TGTGCCTGGAGTGTACTCACGGGCACCGGGGAGCTGTTTTTT

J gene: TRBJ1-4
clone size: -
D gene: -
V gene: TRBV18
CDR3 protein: CASSAYRGGSNEKLFF
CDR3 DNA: TGTGCCAGCTCAGCTTACAGAGGGGGTTCTAATGAAAAACTGTTTTTT

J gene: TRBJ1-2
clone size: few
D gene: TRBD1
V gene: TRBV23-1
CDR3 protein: CASSQLAPGQGAGYTF
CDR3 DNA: TGCGCCAGCAGTCAACTGGCCCCGGGACAGGGGGCAGGCTACACCTTC

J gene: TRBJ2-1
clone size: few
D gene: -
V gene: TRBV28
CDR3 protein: CASSYRGGANEQFF
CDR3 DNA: TGTGCCAGCAGTTACCGAGGGGGGGCCAATGAGCAGTTCTTC

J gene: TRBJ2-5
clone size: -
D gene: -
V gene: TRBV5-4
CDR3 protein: CASSRENQETQYF
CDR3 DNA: TGTGCCAGCTCTCGGGAGAACCAAGAGACCCAGTACTTC

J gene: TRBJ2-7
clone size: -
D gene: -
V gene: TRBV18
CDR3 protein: CASSPNGRPSYEQYF
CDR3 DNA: TGTGCCAGCTCACCAAATGGCAGGCCATCCTACGAGCAGTACTTC

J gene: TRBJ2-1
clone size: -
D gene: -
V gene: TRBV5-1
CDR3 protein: CASSLQGNSYNEQFF
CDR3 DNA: TGCGCCAGCAGCCTACAGGGCAACTCCTACAATGAGCAGTTCTTC

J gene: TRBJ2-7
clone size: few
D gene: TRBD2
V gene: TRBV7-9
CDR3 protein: CSSSSQGAGGPGGGYEQYF
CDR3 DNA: TGTTCCAGCAGCTCTCAGGGAGCGGGAGGGCCGGGGGGAGGATACGAGCAGTACTTC

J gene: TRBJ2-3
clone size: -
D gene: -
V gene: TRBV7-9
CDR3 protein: CASSLSSNTADTQYF
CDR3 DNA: TGTGCCAGCAGCTTAAGTAGTAATACCGCAGATACGCAGTATTTT

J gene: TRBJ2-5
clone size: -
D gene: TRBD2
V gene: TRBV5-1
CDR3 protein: CASSRLAGGETQYF
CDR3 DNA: TGCGCCAGCAGCCGACTAGCGGGAGGAGAGACCCAGTACTTC

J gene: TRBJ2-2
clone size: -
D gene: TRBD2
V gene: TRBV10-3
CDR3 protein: CATMGLADTGELFF
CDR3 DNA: TGTGCCACCATGGGACTAGCGGATACCGGGGAGCTGTTTTTT

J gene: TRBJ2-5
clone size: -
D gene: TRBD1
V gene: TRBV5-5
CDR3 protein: CASSLAGQGRETQYF
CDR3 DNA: TGTGCCAGCAGCTTGGCCGGACAGGGGAGGGAGACCCAGTACTTC

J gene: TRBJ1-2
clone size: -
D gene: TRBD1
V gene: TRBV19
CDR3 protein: CASRDRGLYGYTF
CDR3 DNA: TGTGCCAGCCGGGACAGGGGGCTCTATGGCTACACCTTC

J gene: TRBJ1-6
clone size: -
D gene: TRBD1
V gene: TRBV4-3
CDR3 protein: CASSQYRQGGNSPLHF
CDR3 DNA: TGCGCCAGCAGCCAATACCGACAGGGTGGTAATTCACCCCTCCACTTT

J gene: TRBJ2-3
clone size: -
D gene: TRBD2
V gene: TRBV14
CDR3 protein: CASRQSGTGDTQYF
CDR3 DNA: TGTGCCAGCAGACAGAGCGGGACGGGAGATACGCAGTATTTT

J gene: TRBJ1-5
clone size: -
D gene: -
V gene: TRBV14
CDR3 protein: CASSQDATEIYQPQHF
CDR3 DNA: TGTGCCAGCAGCCAAGATGCGACAGAGATTTATCAGCCCCAGCATTTT

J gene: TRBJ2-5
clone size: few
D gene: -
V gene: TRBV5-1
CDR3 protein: CASSLEAAMAETQYF
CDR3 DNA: TGCGCCAGCAGCTTGGAGGCGGCCATGGCGGAGACCCAGTACTTC